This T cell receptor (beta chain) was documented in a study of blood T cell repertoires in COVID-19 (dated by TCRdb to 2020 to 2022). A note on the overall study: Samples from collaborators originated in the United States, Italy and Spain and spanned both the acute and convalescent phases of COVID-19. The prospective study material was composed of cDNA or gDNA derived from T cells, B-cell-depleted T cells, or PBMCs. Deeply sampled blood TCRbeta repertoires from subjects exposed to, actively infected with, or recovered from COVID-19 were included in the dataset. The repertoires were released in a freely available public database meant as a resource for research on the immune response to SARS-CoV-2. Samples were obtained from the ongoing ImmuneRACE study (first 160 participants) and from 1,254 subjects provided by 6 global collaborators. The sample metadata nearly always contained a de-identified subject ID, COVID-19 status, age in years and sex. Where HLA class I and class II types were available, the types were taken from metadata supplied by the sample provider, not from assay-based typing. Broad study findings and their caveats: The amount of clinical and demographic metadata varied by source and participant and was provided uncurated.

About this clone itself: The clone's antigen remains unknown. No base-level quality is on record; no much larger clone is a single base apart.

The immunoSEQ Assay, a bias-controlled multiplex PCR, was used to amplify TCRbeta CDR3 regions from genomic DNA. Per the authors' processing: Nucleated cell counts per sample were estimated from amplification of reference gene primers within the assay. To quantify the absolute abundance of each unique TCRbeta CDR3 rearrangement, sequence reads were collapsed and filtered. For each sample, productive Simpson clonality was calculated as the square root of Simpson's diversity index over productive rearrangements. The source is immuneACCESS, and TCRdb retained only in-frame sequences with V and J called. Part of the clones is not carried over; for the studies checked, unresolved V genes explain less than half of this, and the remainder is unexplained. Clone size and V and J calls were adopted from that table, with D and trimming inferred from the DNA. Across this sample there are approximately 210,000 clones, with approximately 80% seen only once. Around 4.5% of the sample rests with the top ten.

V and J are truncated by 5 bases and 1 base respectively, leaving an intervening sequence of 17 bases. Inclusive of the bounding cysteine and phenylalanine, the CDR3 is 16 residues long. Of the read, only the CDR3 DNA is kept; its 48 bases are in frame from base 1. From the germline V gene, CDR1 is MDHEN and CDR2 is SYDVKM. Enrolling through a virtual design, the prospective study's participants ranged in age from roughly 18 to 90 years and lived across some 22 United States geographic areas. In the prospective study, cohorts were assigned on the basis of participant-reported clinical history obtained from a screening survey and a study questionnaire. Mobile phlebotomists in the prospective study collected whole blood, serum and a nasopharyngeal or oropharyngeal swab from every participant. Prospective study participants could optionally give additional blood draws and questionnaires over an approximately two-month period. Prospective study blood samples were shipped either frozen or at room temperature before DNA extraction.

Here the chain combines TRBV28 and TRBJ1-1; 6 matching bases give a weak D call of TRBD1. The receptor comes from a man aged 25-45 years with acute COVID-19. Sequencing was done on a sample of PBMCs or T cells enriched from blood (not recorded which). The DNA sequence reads TGTGCCAGCAGTCCACTCCAGGGGTGGGGGAACACTGAAGCTTTCTTT. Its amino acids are CASSPLQGWGNTEAFF.